This TCR beta chain is from a study of CD4 and CD8 cells across lung adenocarcinoma regions (dated by TCRdb to the late 2010s). For the study in its entirety: The study compared tumor centers with tumor margins to examine intratumor heterogeneity of the T cell receptor repertoire.

The junction carries 11 bases between V and J, which are trimmed by 4 bases and 13 bases respectively. Looking up the germline V gene (reference sequence) yields CDR1 MNHEY and CDR2 SMNVEV. Its CDR3 holds 11 amino acids, cysteine through phenylalanine. This entry keeps only the CDR3 DNA: 33 bases, framed from base 1. Libraries were constructed by PCR. TCRdb shows the sequencer as HiSeq X Ten. TCRdb reran the public reads through fastp at Q25 and MiXCR, keeping productive beta chains. Every entry covers one CDR3 protein and lists the most common genes and DNA from its rows. The table for this sample lists just over 20,000 distinct CDR3 sequences; around 50% of them were counted only once. In total, the top ten clones hold approximately 26% of the sample. Patients with localized lung adenocarcinoma, a subtype of non-small cell lung cancer, were used as donors. The centers of localized lung adenocarcinomas were where the samples came from. For TCR repertoire analysis, CD8+ T cells taken from tumor tissue were profiled apart from CD4+ T cells.

This clonotype was found once. The antigen this receptor binds is unknown. No much larger clone is present one base from it, and per-base qualities are unavailable. One read alone lends weak support. The chain couples TRBV27 to TRBJ2-4, with the D gene uncertain. Sequencing used CD8+ T cells from the center of a lung tumor. Reading the label with the study, this specimen's cell subset or site is: tumor center region. The sequence derives from a female donor with lung adenocarcinoma. The CD4 and CD8 labels of this study may be unreliable. The nucleotide sequence reads TGTGCCAGCAGTTCGAACGATATGCAGTACTTC. Its amino acids are CASSSNDMQYF.